These T cell receptor beta chains were read from a single sample in a study of cytomegalovirus exposure and HLA in healthy donors. Libraries were prepared by immunoSEQ multiplex PCR; TCRdb keeps only in-frame clonotypes and omits some of them. The repertoire has around 150,000 clones, 70% to 80% of them found once; the top ten carry 2.2%. Sequenced: PBMCs. These receptors were obtained from a man younger than 45 in good health and CMV-seronegative. Both conserved end residues are part of each CDR3. D genes are given only for firm matches. Not every row has a clone size; where given, it reads once, few, many or a size class.

J	size	length	D	V	CDR3	DNA
TRBJ2-1	-	17	TRBD2	TRBV27	CASSWLAGGPGSNEQFF	TGTGCCAGCAGTTGGCTAGCGGGAGGGCCAGGTTCCAATGAGCAGTTCTTC
TRBJ2-4	-	16	-	TRBV19	CASSIAGLSLLNIQYF	TGTGCCAGTAGTATAGCGGGACTTTCCCTCCTAAACATTCAGTACTTC
TRBJ2-1	-	15	-	TRBV5-5	CASSLGLARINEQFF	TGTGCCAGCAGCTTGGGGCTAGCCAGGATCAATGAGCAGTTCTTC
TRBJ2-1	once	18	TRBD2	TRBV5-1	CASSSPPSGSGSHNEQFF	TGCGCCAGCAGCTCACCTCCTAGCGGGAGTGGGTCCCACAATGAGCAGTTCTTC
TRBJ2-5	-	15	TRBD2	TRBV7-2	CASSLGSGRRETQYF	TGTGCCAGCAGCTTAGGTAGCGGGAGGCGGGAGACCCAGTACTTC
TRBJ1-4	once	14	TRBD1	TRBV6-6	CASSQGDSNEKLFF	TGTGCCAGCAGTCAGGGGGATTCTAATGAAAAACTGTTTTTT
TRBJ2-6	-	13	-	TRBV7-9	CASSSHGANVLTF	TGTGCCAGCAGCTCACATGGGGCCAACGTCCTGACTTTC
TRBJ1-5	-	14	-	TRBV30	CAWSVVAGNQPQHF	TGTGCCTGGAGTGTCGTGGCTGGCAATCAGCCCCAGCATTTT
TRBJ2-2	-	18	TRBD2	TRBV27	CASSLPGLAGTNTGELFF	TGTGCCAGCAGTTTACCGGGACTAGCGGGGACGAACACCGGGGAGCTGTTTTTT
TRBJ2-7	-	14	TRBD1	TRBV29-1	CSARWGQGNYEQYF	TGCAGCGCCCGATGGGGACAGGGGAACTACGAGCAGTACTTC
TRBJ1-2	-	14	-	TRBV6-1	CASKNRVGLIDYTF	TGTGCCAGCAAAAACAGGGTTGGTCTTATTGACTACACCTTC
TRBJ2-1	-	12	-	TRBV7-2	CASSLLANEQFF	TGTGCCAGCAGCTTATTAGCTAATGAGCAGTTCTTC
TRBJ1-5	few	16	-	TRBV6-6	CASSYIRQGRDQPQHF	TGTGCCAGCAGTTATATACGGCAGGGGCGCGATCAGCCCCAGCATTTT